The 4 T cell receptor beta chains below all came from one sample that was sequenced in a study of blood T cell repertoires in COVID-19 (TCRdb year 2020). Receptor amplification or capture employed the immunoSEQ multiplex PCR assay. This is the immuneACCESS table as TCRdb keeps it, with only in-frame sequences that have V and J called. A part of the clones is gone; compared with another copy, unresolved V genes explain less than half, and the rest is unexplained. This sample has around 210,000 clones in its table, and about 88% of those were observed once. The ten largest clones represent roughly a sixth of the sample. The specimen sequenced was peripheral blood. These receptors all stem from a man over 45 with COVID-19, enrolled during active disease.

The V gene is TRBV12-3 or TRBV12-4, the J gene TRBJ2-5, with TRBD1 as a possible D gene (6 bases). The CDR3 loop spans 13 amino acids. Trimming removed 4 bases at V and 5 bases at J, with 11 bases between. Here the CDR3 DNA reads TGTGCCAGCAGTTACAGGGATAGGGAGACCCAGTACTTC. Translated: CASSYRDRETQYF.

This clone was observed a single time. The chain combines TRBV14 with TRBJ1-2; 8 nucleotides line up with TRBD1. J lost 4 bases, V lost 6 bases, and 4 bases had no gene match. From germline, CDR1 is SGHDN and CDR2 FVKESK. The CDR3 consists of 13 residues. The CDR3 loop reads CASRRQGTYGYTF. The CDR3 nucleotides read TGTGCCAGCAGAAGACAGGGGACCTATGGCTACACCTTC.

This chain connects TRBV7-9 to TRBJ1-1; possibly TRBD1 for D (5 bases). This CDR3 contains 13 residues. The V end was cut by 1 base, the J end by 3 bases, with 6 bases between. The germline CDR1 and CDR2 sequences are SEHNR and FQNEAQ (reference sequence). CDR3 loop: CASSLGQYTEAFF. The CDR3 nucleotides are TGTGCCAGCAGCTTAGGACAGTACACTGAAGCTTTCTTT. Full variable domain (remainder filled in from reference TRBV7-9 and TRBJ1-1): DTGVSQNPRHKITKRGQNVTFRCDPISEHNRLYWYRQTLGQGPEFLTYFQNEAQLEKSRLLSDRFSAERPKGSFSTLEIQRTEQGDSAMYLCASSLGQYTEAFFGQGTRLTVV.

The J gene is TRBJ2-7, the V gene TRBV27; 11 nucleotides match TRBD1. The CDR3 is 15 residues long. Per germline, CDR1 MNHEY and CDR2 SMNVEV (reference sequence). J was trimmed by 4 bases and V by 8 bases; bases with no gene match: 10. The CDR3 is CASRRGDRGSYEQYF. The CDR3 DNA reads TGTGCCAGCCGAAGGGGGGACAGGGGGTCGTACGAGCAGTACTTC.